The T cell receptor (beta chain) described here comes from a study of Ad26.COV2.S vaccination and SARS-CoV-2 variants. Findings and limits, study-wide: It was found that vaccine and placebo recipients had similar non-spike TCR breadth. Placebo recipients showed lower spike-specific TCR breadth than vaccinees.

Treatment noted: some 20 received Ad26.COV2.S at low or high dose, single or two shots; roughly 5 received placebo; per-sample allocation not given. Specimens were obtained on day 63 following the first vaccine or placebo injection. The repertoire was sequenced with immunoSEQ multiplex PCR; TCRdb's copy has only in-frame clones and lacks some. The repertoire holds roughly 350,000 clones, 85% to 90% seen once, with approximately 5% in the top ten. This CDR3 is 13 amino acids long. V lost 0 bases to trimming and J lost 2 bases, with 5 bases between them. Germline V CDR1 and CDR2: SGDLS, YYNGEE. On this clone itself: Antigen: not known.

The J gene is TRBJ1-2, the V gene TRBV9; D is unclear. This receptor was taken from a person between 18 and 59 years old who received the Ad26.COV2.S COVID-19 vaccine or a placebo. The starting material was peripheral blood, obtained in a trial of Ad26.COV2.S vaccine versus placebo. This CDR3 reads CASSVALNYGYTF. As DNA, the CDR3 is TGTGCCAGCAGCGTAGCTCTGAACTATGGCTACACCTTC.